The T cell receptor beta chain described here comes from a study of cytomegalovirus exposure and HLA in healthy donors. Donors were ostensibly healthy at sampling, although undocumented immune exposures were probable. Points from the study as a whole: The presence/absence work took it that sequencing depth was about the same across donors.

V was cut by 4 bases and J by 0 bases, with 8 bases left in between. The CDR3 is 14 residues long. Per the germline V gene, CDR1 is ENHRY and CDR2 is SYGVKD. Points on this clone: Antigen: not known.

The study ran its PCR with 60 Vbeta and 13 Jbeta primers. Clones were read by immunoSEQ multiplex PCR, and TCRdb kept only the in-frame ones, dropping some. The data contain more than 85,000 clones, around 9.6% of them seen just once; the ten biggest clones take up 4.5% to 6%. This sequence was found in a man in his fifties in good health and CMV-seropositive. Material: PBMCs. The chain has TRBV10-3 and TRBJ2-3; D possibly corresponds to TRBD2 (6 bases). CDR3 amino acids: CAISVGTSTDTQYF. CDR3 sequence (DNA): TGTGCCATCAGTGTCGGGACTAGCACAGATACGCAGTATTTT.